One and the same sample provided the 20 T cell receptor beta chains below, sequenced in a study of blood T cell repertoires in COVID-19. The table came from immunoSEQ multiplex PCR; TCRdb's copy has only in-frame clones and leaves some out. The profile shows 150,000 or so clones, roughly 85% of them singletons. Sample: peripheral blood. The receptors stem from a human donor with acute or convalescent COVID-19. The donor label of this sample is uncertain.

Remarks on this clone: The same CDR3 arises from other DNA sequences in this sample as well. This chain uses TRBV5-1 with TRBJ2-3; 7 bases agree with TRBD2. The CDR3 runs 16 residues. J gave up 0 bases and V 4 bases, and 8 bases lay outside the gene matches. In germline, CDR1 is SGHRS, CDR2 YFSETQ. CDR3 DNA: TGCGCCAGCAGCCTGTGGGGGAGGGGAAGCACAGATACGCAGTATTTT. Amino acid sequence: CASSLWGRGSTDTQYF.

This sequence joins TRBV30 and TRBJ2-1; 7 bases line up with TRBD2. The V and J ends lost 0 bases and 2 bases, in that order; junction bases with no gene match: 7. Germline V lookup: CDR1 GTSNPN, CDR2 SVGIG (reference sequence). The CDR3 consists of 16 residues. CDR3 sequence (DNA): TGTGCCTGGAGTGTAGGGACTACCCTCCCCTACAATGAGCAGTTCTTC. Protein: CAWSVGTTLPYNEQFF.

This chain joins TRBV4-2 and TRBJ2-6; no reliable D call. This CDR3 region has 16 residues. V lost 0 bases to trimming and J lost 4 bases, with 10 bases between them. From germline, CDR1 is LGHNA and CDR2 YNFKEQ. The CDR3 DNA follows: TGTGCCAGCAGCCAAGATCGGGTGTTAGGGGCCAACGTCCTGACTTTC. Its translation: CASSQDRVLGANVLTF.

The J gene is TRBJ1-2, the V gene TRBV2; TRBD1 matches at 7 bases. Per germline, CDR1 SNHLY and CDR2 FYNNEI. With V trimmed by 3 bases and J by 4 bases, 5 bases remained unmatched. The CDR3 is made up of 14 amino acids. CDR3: CASSERGLGYGYTF. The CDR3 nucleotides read TGTGCCAGCAGTGAGAGGGGGCTGGGCTATGGCTACACCTTC.

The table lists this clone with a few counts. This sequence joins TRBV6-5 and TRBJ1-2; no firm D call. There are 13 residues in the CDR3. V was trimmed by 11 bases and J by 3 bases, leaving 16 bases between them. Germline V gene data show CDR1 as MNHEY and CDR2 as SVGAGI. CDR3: CASRAGLDYGYTF. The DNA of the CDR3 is TGTGCCTCCCGGGCCGGACTTGACTATGGCTACACCTTC.

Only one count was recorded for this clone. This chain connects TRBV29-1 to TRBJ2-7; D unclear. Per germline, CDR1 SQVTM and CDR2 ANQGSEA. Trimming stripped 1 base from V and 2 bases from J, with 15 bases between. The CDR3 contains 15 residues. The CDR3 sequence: CSVEGGGTSPYEQYF. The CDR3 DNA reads TGCAGCGTTGAAGGCGGCGGAACCTCTCCCTACGAGCAGTACTTC.

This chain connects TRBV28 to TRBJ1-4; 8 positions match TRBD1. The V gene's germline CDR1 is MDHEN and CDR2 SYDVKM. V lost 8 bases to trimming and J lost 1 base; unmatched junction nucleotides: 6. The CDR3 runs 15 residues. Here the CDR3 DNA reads TGTGCCAGCCTCGCAGGGGGCAGAACTAATGAAAAACTGTTTTTT. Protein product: CASLAGGRTNEKLFF.

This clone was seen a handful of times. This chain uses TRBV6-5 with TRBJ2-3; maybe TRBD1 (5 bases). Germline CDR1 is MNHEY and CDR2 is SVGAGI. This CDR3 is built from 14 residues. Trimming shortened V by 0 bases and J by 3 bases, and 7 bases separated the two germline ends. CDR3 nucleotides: TGTGCCAGCAGTTACTCCAGGGTGACAGATACGCAGTATTTT. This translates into CASSYSRVTDTQYF.

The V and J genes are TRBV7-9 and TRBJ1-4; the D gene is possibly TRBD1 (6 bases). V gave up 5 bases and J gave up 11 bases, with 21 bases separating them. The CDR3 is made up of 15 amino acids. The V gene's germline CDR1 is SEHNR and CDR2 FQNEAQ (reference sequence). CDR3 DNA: TGTGCCAGCAGCGCCGACAGGTCTGGTGGAAGGAAACTGTTTTTT. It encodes CASSADRSGGRKLFF.

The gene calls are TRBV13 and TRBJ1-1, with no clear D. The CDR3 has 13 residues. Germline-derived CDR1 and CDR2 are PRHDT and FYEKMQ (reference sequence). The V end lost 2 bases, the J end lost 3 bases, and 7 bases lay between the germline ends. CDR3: CASSLRVDTEAFF. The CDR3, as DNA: TGTGCCAGCAGCTTACGGGTGGACACTGAAGCTTTCTTT.

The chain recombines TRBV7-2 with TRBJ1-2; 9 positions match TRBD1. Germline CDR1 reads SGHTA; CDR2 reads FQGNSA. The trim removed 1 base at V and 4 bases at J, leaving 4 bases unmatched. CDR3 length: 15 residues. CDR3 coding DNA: TGTGCCAGCAGCTTAGAACAGGGGGCCGCCTATGGCTACACCTTC. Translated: CASSLEQGAAYGYTF.

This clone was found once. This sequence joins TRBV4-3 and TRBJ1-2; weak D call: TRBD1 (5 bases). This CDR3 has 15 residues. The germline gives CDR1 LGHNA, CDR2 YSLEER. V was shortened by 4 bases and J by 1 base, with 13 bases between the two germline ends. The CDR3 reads CASSPGGGLNYGYTF. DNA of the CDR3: TGCGCCAGCAGCCCGGGGGGTGGCCTTAACTATGGCTACACCTTC.

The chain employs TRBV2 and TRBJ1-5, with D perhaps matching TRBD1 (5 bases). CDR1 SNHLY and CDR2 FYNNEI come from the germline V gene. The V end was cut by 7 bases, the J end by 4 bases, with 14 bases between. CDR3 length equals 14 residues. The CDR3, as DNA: TGTGCCAGCACAAGGAGGGGTGGTAATCAGCCCCAGCATTTT. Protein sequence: CASTRRGGNQPQHF.

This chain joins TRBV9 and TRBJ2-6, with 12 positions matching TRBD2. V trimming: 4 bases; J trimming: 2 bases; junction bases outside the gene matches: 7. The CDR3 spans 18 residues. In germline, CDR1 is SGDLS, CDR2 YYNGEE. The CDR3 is CASSPRLAGATGANVLTF. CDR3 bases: TGTGCCAGCAGCCCTCGACTAGCGGGGGCTACTGGGGCCAACGTCCTGACTTTC.

CDR3 coding DNA: TGTGCCTGGAGCCTTTCACAGGATCGCGAGCAGTACTTC. Amino acids: CAWSLSQDREQYF. The chain links TRBV30 to TRBJ2-7; tentative D call: TRBD1 (5 bases). The CDR3 has 13 amino acids. The V gene lost 3 bases and the J gene lost 6 bases, with 15 bases spanning the gap. Germline CDR1 is GTSNPN and CDR2 is SVGIG (reference sequence).

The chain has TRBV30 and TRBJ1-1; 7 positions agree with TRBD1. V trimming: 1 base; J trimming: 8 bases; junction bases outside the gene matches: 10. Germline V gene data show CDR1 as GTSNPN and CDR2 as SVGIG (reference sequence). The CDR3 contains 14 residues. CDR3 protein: CAWSARGQRGEAFF. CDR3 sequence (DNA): TGTGCCTGGAGTGCTAGGGGACAGAGGGGGGAAGCTTTCTTT.

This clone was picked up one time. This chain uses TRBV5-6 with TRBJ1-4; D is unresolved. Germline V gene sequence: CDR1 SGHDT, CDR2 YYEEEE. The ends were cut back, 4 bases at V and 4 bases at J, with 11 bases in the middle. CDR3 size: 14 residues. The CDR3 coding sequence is TGTGCCAGCAGCGACACCTCAGTTAATGAAAAACTGTTTTTT. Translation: CASSDTSVNEKLFF.

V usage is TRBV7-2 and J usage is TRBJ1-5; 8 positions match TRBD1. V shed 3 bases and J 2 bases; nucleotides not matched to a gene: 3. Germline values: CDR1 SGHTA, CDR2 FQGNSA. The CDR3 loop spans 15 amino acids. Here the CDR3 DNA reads TGTGCCAGCAGCTTCGCGGACAGGGGCAATCAGCCCCAGCATTTT. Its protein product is CASSFADRGNQPQHF. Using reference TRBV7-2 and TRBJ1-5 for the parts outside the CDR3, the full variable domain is GAGVSQSPSNKVTEKGKDVELRCDPISGHTALYWYRQSLGQGLEFLIYFQGNSAPDKSGLPSDRFSAERTGGSVSTLTIQRTQQEDSAVYLCASSFADRGNQPQHFGDGTRLSIL.

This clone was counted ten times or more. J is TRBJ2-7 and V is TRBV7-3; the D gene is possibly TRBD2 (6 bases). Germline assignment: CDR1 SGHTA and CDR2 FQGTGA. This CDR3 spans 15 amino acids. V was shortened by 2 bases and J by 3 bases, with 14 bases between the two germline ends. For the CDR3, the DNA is TGTGCCAGCAGCTTAGTCCTAGCGCCTCTCTACGAGCAGTACTTC. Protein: CASSLVLAPLYEQYF.

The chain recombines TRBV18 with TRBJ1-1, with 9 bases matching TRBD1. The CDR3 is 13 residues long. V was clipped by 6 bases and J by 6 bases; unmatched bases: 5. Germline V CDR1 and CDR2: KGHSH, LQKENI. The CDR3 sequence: CASSQQGAAEAFF. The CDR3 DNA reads TGTGCCAGCTCTCAACAGGGGGCAGCTGAAGCTTTCTTT.